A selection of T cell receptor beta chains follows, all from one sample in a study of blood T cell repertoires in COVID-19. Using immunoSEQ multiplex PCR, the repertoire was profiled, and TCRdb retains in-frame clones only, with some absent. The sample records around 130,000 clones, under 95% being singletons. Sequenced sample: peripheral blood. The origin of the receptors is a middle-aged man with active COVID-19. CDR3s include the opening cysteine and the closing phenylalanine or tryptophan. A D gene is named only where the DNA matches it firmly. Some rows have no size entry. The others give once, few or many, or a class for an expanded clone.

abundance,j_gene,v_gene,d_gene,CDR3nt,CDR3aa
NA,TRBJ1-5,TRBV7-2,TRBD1,TGTGCCAGCAGCACTGGGACAGTAATCGGTCAGCCCCAGCATTTT,CASSTGTVIGQPQHF
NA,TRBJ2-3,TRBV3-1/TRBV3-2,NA,TGTGCTTCTCGGTCCCCCTCCACAGATACGCAGTATTTT,CASRSPSTDTQYF
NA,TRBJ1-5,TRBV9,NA,TGTGCCAGCAGCGTAGTTTCTGGGGTGGAGGATCAGCCCCAGCATTTT,CASSVVSGVEDQPQHF
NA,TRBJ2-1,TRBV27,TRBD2,TGTGCCAGCAGTATCGGGACTAGCGGGAACAATGAGCAGTTCTTC,CASSIGTSGNNEQFF
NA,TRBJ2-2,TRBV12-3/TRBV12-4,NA,TGTGCCAGCAGGCGGGAGAACACCGGGGAGCTGTTTTTT,CASRRENTGELFF
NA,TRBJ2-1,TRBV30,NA,TGTGCCTGGAGTGTATACAGCCTCTCCTACAATGAGCAGTTCTTC,CAWSVYSLSYNEQFF
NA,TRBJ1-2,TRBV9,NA,TGTGCCAGCAGCCCGGGGGTGGAGTATTGGGGCTACACCTTC,CASSPGVEYWGYTF
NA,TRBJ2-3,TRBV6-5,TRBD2,TGTGCCAGCACGGTAGGCGGGGGGGAGACAGATACGCAGTATTTT,CASTVGGGETDTQYF
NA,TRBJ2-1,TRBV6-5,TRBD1,TGTGCCAGCAGGGCCGGGACAGGAGGGACGGGTGAGCAGTTCTTC,CASRAGTGGTGEQFF
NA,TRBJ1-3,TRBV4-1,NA,TGCGCCAGCAGCCAAGATAGCCCGGGACTCTCTGGAAACACCATATATTTT,CASSQDSPGLSGNTIYF
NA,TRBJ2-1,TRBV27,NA,TGTGCCAGCAGTTTTAACCCATCACGCAGGGCTAATGAGCAGTTCTTC,CASSFNPSRRANEQFF
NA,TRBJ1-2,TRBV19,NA,TGTGCCAGTAGAAACCCAGACAGAGCTAACTATGGCTACACCTTC,CASRNPDRANYGYTF
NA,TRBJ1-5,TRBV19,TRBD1,TGTGCCAGTAGCGTTATGACAGGGGCTGGTAATCAGCCCCAGCATTTT,CASSVMTGAGNQPQHF
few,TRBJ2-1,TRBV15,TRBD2,TGTGCCACCAGCGGCCGATTAGCGGGGGGGCGCAATGAGCAGTTCTTC,CATSGRLAGGRNEQFF
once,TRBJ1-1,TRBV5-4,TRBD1,TGTGCCAGCAGCCGAACAGGGGGGACTGAAGCTTTCTTT,CASSRTGGTEAFF
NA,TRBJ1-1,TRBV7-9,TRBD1,TGTGCCAGCAGCGTACAGGGGGGATTGAACACTGAAGCTTTCTTT,CASSVQGGLNTEAFF
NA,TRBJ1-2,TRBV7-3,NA,TGTGCCAGCAGCGATCTTCTATCGGGCTACACCTTC,CASSDLLSGYTF
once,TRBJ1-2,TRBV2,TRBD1,TGTGCCAGCAGTGGGGACAGGGCCCCGGGCTACACCTTC,CASSGDRAPGYTF
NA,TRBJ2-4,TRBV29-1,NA,TGCAGCGCGTGGTCAGGAAACATTCAGTACTTC,CSAWSGNIQYF
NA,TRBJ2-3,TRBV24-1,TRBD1,TGTGCCACCAGTGATTTTCAACTCGACAGGGTCGGAGATACGCAGTATTTT,CATSDFQLDRVGDTQYF
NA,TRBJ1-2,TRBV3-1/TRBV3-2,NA,TGTGCCAGCAGCCAAGACAACAGGGCGGACTATGGCTACACCTTC,CASSQDNRADYGYTF
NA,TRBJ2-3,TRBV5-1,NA,TGCGCCAGCAGCTTAGGCGTCCGGCGGGGACGGTTAGATACGCAGTATTTT,CASSLGVRRGRLDTQYF
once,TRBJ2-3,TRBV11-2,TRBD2,TGTGCCAGCAGCTTAGAAACAAGGGTAGCGGGGCGCACAGATACGCAGTATTTT,CASSLETRVAGRTDTQYF
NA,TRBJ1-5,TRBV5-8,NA,TGTGCCAGCAATCCAAGAGGGGGGGGGCCAGGGAGAGCCCAGCATTTT,CASNPRGGGPGRAQHF
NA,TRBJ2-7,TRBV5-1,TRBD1,TGCGCCAGCTCCGGGACAGGGAACAACGAGCAGTACTTC,CASSGTGNNEQYF
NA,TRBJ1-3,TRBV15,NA,TGTGCCACCAGCAGAGCGGCGGAAGGAAACACCATATATTTT,CATSRAAEGNTIYF
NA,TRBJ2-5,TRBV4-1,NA,TGCGCCAGCAGCCAACCCAGGGGAGAGACCCAGTACTTC,CASSQPRGETQYF
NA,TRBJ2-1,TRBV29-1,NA,TGCAGCGTTGTTGAGGGAAGCTCCTACAATGAGCAGTTCTTC,CSVVEGSSYNEQFF
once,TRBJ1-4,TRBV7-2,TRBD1,TGTGCCAGCAGCTCAGGGGGGAATGAAAAACTGTTTTTT,CASSSGGNEKLFF
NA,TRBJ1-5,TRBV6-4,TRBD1,TGTGCCAGCAGATTTGACAGGGGCGGCAATCAGCCCCAGCATTTT,CASRFDRGGNQPQHF
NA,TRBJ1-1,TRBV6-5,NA,TGTGCCAGCAGGTCGGGAACAGGGTTGGGCACTGAAGCTTTCTTT,CASRSGTGLGTEAFF
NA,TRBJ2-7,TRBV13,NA,TGTGCCAGCAGCCCCTCCGAGGAAAAGCCCTACGAGCAGTACTTC,CASSPSEEKPYEQYF
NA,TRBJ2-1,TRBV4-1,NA,TGCGCCAGCACCGACAGGTCCTACAATGAGCAGTTCTTC,CASTDRSYNEQFF
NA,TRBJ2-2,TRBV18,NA,TGTGCCAGCTCACAGGGACCTGGGGGCCGGGAGCTGTTTTTT,CASSQGPGGRELFF
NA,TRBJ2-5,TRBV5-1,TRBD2,TGCGCCAGCACCTTACTTAGCGGGGGGGAGACCCAGTACTTC,CASTLLSGGETQYF
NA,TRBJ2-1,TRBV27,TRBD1,TGTGCCAGCAGTATCACAGGGGCCTACAATGAGCAGTTCTTC,CASSITGAYNEQFF
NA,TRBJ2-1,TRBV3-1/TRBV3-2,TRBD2,TGTGCCAGCAGCCAAGAGGCGCTAGCGGGAAGTGAGCAGTTCTTC,CASSQEALAGSEQFF
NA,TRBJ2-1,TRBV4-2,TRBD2,TGTGCCAGCAGCCAAACTACTAGCGGGGACTACAATGAGCAGTTCTTC,CASSQTTSGDYNEQFF
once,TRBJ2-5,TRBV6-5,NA,TGTGCCAGCAACGGAGGCGGGACAGCGCAAGAGACCCAGTACTTC,CASNGGGTAQETQYF
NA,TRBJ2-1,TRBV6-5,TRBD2,TGTGCCAGCAGTTTCGAAGGCGGGAGAGGGAATGAGCAGTTCTTC,CASSFEGGRGNEQFF
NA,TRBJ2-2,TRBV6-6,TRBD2,TGTGCCAGCAGTTCCTCCGGGGGGGGCACCGGGGAGCTGTTTTTT,CASSSSGGGTGELFF
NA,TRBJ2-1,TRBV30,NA,TGTGCCTGGACCGGGAGAACCCAGACAGCCGGGGTCTCCTACAATGAGCAGTTCTTC,CAWTGRTQTAGVSYNEQFF
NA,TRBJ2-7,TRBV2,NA,TGTGCCAGCAGTGCCCAGTCCGAGCAGTACTTC,CASSAQSEQYF
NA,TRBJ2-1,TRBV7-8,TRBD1,TGTGCCACCGGAATCCGGGACAGCTCCTACAATGAGCAGTTCTTC,CATGIRDSSYNEQFF
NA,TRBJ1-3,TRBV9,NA,TGTGCCAGCAGCGTAGGGACCACCCAGGGGTCTGGAAACACCATATATTTT,CASSVGTTQGSGNTIYF
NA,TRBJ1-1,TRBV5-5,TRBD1,TGTGCCAGCAGTTTCACGACAGGGTATTCGGGTGAAGCTTTCTTT,CASSFTTGYSGEAFF
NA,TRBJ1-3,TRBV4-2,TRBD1,TGTGCCAGCAGCCGACAGGGAATCGTCTCTGGAAACACCATATATTTT,CASSRQGIVSGNTIYF
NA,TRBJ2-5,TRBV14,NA,TGTGCCAGCAGCCTGACACTGGGAGTGCGGTCCCAGTACTTC,CASSLTLGVRSQYF
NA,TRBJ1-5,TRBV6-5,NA,TGTGCCAGCAGTTTGAGATTCAATCAGCCCCAGCATTTT,CASSLRFNQPQHF
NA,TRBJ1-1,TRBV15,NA,TGTGCCACCAGCAGAGATAAGGCAGGGAACACTGAAGCTTTCTTT,CATSRDKAGNTEAFF
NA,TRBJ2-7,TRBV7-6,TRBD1,TGTGCCAGCAGCTTAGCAAGTGGACAGGGAGGCCTCTACGAGCAGTACTTC,CASSLASGQGGLYEQYF
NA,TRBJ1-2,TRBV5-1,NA,TGCGCCAGCAGCTTACGGCAGGGCCGGAGCTATGGCTACACCTTC,CASSLRQGRSYGYTF
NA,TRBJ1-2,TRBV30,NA,TGTGCCTGGAGTTTGTCCAGGGCGAACTATGGCTACACCTTC,CAWSLSRANYGYTF
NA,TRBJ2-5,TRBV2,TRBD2,TGTGCCAGCGGGCGTGAGACTAGCGGGGTCGGGGAGACCCAGTACTTC,CASGRETSGVGETQYF
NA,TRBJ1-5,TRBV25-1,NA,TGTGCCAGCAGTGTTCAGGGGTCGGGTCAGCCCCAGCATTTT,CASSVQGSGQPQHF
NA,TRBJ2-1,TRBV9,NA,TGTGCCAGCAGCCCCGGGGTGGCGGGGGAGCAGTTCTTC,CASSPGVAGEQFF
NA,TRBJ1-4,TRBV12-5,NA,TGTGCTAGTGGTTTGGTACTAGGAGCAACTAATGAAAAACTGTTTTTT,CASGLVLGATNEKLFF